A selection of T cell receptor beta chains follows, all from one sample in a study of OX40 agonist ivuxolimab in advanced cancers. Some clones are missing from TCRdb's copy, which holds only in-frame ones; the method was immunoSEQ multiplex PCR. Of about 59,000 clones listed, around 84% are singletons. Sequenced here: CD4+ or CD8+ T cells sorted from blood, sampled in a trial of the OX40 agonist ivuxolimab. The source is an adult with an advanced solid tumor such as melanoma, head and neck, liver or kidney cancer. CDR3s include the opening cysteine and the closing phenylalanine or tryptophan. A D gene is named only where the DNA matches it firmly. The listing skips clone size in some rows; elsewhere it reads once, few, many or a size class.

cdr3_length d_call clone_size j_call v_call cdr3_aa cdr3_nt
15 . . TRBJ1-1 TRBV5-1 CASSLEGRGDTEAFF TGCGCCAGCAGCTTGGAAGGGAGGGGCGACACTGAAGCTTTCTTT
14 TRBD2 . TRBJ2-1 TRBV30 CAWSSGGSYNEQFF TGTGCCTGGAGTTCGGGGGGTAGCTACAATGAGCAGTTCTTC
15 . . TRBJ2-7 TRBV15 CATSRDRNRAYEQYF TGTGCCACCAGCAGAGATAGGAACAGGGCCTACGAGCAGTACTTC
14 . . TRBJ1-4 TRBV5-1 CASSFYGANEKLFF TGCGCCAGCAGCTTTTACGGGGCAAATGAAAAACTGTTTTTT
14 TRBD1 . TRBJ1-2 TRBV4-1 CASSQAGTGYGYTF TGCGCCAGCAGCCAAGCCGGGACAGGCTATGGCTACACCTTC
15 TRBD1 . TRBJ1-3 TRBV28 CASSQTGGFGNTIYF TGTGCCAGCAGTCAAACAGGGGGCTTTGGAAACACCATATATTTT
13 TRBD1 . TRBJ1-4 TRBV30 CAWTMDRAGKLFF TGTGCCTGGACCATGGACAGGGCGGGAAAACTGTTTTTT
14 . . TRBJ2-2 TRBV6-1 CASSRTRDTGELFF TGTGCCAGCTCAAGGACGAGAGATACCGGGGAGCTGTTTTTT
15 . . TRBJ1-2 TRBV7-9 CASSLAAGTHYGYTF TGTGCCAGCAGCTTAGCAGCCGGAACTCACTATGGCTACACCTTC
15 . once TRBJ2-3 TRBV11-3 CASSPGRPFTDTQYF TGTGCCAGCAGCCCGGGGAGGCCATTCACAGATACGCAGTATTTT
13 . . TRBJ2-7 TRBV11-2 CASSFPGTLVQYF TGTGCCAGCAGCTTTCCCGGGACTCTAGTGCAGTACTTC
14 TRBD1 . TRBJ1-1 TRBV29-1 CSVGGTGMNTEAFF TGCAGCGTTGGTGGGACAGGTATGAACACTGAAGCTTTCTTT
17 . . TRBJ1-6 TRBV11-2 CASSLWPSNRNNSPLHF TGTGCCAGCAGCTTATGGCCCTCAAACCGGAATAATTCACCCCTCCACTTT
14 . . TRBJ1-5 TRBV28 CASSRTVVGQPQHF TGTGCCAGCAGTCGGACAGTAGTAGGACAGCCCCAGCATTTT
16 TRBD2 . TRBJ2-1 TRBV7-9 CASRPGGGSSYNEQFF TGTGCCAGCAGACCTGGGGGAGGGAGCTCCTACAATGAGCAGTTCTTC
16 . few TRBJ2-1 TRBV4-1 CASSPGRARGRNEQFF TGCGCCAGCAGCCCCGGCCGTGCACGGGGTAGGAATGAGCAGTTCTTC
14 . . TRBJ2-5 TRBV5-1 CASSSDPNQETQYF TGCGCCAGCAGCTCGGACCCAAACCAAGAGACCCAGTACTTC
14 . . TRBJ2-1 TRBV5-1 CASSPDGAYNEQFF TGCGCCAGCAGCCCGGACGGAGCCTACAATGAGCAGTTCTTC
13 . once TRBJ2-7 TRBV4-2 CASSVSASYEQYF TGTGCCAGCAGCGTTAGCGCTTCCTACGAGCAGTACTTC
15 TRBD1 . TRBJ2-2 TRBV11-2 CASSLLQGDTGELFF TGTGCCAGCAGCTTATTACAGGGGGACACCGGGGAGCTGTTTTTT
12 . . TRBJ2-7 TRBV9 CASSSRGREQYF TGTGCCAGCAGCAGTCGTGGACGCGAGCAGTACTTC
14 . once TRBJ1-1 TRBV6-1 CASSEFLEVSEAFF TGTGCCAGCAGTGAATTTCTCGAGGTCTCTGAAGCTTTCTTT
15 TRBD1 once TRBJ1-1 TRBV19 CASSIPTGGAVKAFF TGTGCCAGTAGTATCCCGACAGGGGGCGCGGTAAAAGCTTTCTTT
16 . . TRBJ1-2 TRBV4-2 CASSRTRMGRDYGYTF TGTGCCAGCAGCCGGACGCGGATGGGAAGGGACTATGGCTACACCTTC
15 TRBD1 . TRBJ2-1 TRBV7-2 CASSSNRGPYNEQFF TGTGCCAGCAGCAGCAACAGGGGACCCTACAATGAGCAGTTCTTC
14 TRBD2 . TRBJ2-7 TRBV7-2 CASSLNSGAYEQYF TGTGCCAGCAGCTTGAATAGCGGGGCGTACGAGCAGTACTTC
16 . . TRBJ2-5 TRBV7-9 CASSLGVPGVGETQYF TGTGCCAGCAGCTTAGGGGTCCCAGGGGTCGGGGAGACCCAGTACTTC
13 . . TRBJ1-2 TRBV6-5 CASSYSRGNGYTF TGTGCCAGCAGTTACTCGAGAGGTAATGGCTACACCTTC
14 . . TRBJ2-7 TRBV7-9 CASSQRMKPYEQYF TGTGCCAGCAGCCAGCGCATGAAGCCCTACGAGCAGTACTTC
15 . . TRBJ2-7 TRBV15 CATSRGTVLFYEQYF TGTGCCACCAGCAGAGGGACAGTCCTTTTCTACGAGCAGTACTTC
18 TRBD1 . TRBJ1-5 TRBV5-1 CASSLEPRDRGTNQPQHF TGCGCCAGCAGCTTAGAGCCCCGGGACAGGGGGACCAATCAGCCCCAGCATTTT
14 . . TRBJ1-3 TRBV30 CAWSTVSSGNTIYF TGTGCCTGGAGTACCGTGAGCTCTGGAAACACCATATATTTT
18 TRBD1 . TRBJ2-3 TRBV27 CASSLEFGTGASTDTQYF TGTGCCAGCAGTTTAGAATTCGGGACAGGGGCTAGCACAGATACGCAGTATTTT
14 TRBD1 . TRBJ1-6 TRBV11-2 CASSRDRYNSPLHF TGTGCCAGCAGCCGGGACAGGTATAATTCACCCCTCCACTTT
15 . once TRBJ2-6 TRBV5-1 CASSLEGSGANVLTF TGCGCCAGCAGCTTGGAGGGCTCTGGGGCCAACGTCCTGACTTTC
14 TRBD1 few TRBJ2-7 TRBV7-2 CASSLRQGAGEQYF TGTGCCAGCAGCTTACGACAGGGCGCGGGCGAGCAGTACTTC
16 TRBD1 . TRBJ1-1 TRBV5-1 CASSLVGGTSNTEAFF TGCGCCAGCAGCTTGGTAGGGGGCACGAGTAACACTGAAGCTTTCTTT
15 . . TRBJ1-5 TRBV6-5 CASSSDSFSNQPQHF TGTGCCAGTAGCTCCGACAGTTTTAGCAATCAGCCCCAGCATTTT
14 . . TRBJ2-4 TRBV19 CASSRSGSSIIQYF TGTGCCAGTAGTCGCAGCGGGTCGAGTATCATTCAGTACTTC
15 . . TRBJ1-2 TRBV9 CASSYWAGNNYGYTF TGTGCCAGCAGCTACTGGGCGGGGAACAACTATGGCTACACCTTC
15 TRBD2 . TRBJ2-2 TRBV5-1 CASSSGGANTGELFF TGCGCCAGCAGCTCCGGGGGGGCGAACACCGGGGAGCTGTTTTTT
14 TRBD2 . TRBJ2-1 TRBV2 CASRLAGGRTGQFF TGTGCCAGCAGACTAGCGGGAGGCCGAACGGGGCAGTTCTTC
14 . . TRBJ1-2 TRBV30 CAWRWKGGNYGYTF TGTGCCTGGAGATGGAAGGGCGGAAACTATGGCTACACCTTC
11 . . TRBJ2-3 TRBV7-6 CASSLANTQYF TGTGCCAGCAGCTTAGCGAATACGCAGTATTTT
15 . . TRBJ1-2 TRBV30 CAWRGRGEIYYGYTF TGTGCCTGGAGGGGGCGGGGGGAAATTTACTATGGCTACACCTTC
17 . . TRBJ2-7 TRBV5-8 CASSLAGGLAYSYEQYF TGTGCCAGCAGCCTCGCCGGTGGCCTAGCGTACTCCTACGAGCAGTACTTC
14 . . TRBJ2-5 TRBV9 CASSPRGLQETQYF TGTGCCAGCAGCCCCCGAGGGCTACAAGAGACCCAGTACTTC
14 . . TRBJ2-2 TRBV5-1 CASSEGQITGELFF TGCGCCAGCAGCGAAGGACAAATCACCGGGGAGCTGTTTTTT